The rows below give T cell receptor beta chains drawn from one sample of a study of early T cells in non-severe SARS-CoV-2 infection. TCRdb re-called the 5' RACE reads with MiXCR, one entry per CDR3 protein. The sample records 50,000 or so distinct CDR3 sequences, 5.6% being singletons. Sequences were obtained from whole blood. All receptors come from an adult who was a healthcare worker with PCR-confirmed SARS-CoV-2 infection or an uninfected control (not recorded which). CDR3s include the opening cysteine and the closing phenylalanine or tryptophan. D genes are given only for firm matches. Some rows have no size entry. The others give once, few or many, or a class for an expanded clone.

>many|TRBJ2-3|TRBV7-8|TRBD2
TGTGCCAGCAGCTTAAGGGCCATGCTAGCGGGGGGGAGGACAGATACGCAGTATTTT
CASSLRAMLAGGRTDTQYF
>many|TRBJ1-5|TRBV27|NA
TGTGCCAGCAGTCTACAGGGTGGTCAGCCCCAGCATTTT
CASSLQGGQPQHF
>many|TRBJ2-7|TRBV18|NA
TGTGCCAGCTCACCACTTCTAGGAGACGAGCAGTACTTC
CASSPLLGDEQYF
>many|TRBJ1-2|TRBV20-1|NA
TGCAGTGCTAGAGATACCGGACAGAAATACACCTTC
CSARDTGQKYTF
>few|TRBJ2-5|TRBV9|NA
TGTGCCAGCAGCGTAGCCGCGGGAGAGACCCAGTACTTC
CASSVAAGETQYF
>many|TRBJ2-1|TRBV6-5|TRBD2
TGTGCCAGCAGTTTAGGCGGGGGGGGTTACAATGAGCAGTTCTTC
CASSLGGGGYNEQFF
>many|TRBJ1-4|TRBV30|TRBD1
TGTGCCCACGGAGCGGGACAGGGGGCGGTCCAGCTGAATGAAAAACTGTTTTTT
CAHGAGQGAVQLNEKLFF
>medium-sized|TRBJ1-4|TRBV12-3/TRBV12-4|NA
TGTGCCAGCGCCATCGTGGAGGAAAAACTGTTTTTT
CASAIVEEKLFF
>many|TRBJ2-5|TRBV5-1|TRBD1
TGCGCCAGCAGCTTGGCGGGGGACAGGGAAGAGACCCAGTACTTC
CASSLAGDREETQYF
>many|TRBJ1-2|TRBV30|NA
TGTGCCTGGAGTGTAGATTGGGATGGCTACACCTTC
CAWSVDWDGYTF
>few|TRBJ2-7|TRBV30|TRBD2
TGTGCCTGGAGTGTAAACGGGAGGGCCTTAGGGGAGCAGTACTTC
CAWSVNGRALGEQYF
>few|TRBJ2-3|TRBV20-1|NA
TGCAGTGCCGGGGGGCTAGCGTCGCAGTATTTT
CSAGGLASQYF
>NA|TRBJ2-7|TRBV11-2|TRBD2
TGTGCCAGCAGCTTAGAGGGGACTACCTACGAGCAGTACTTC
CASSLEGTTYEQYF
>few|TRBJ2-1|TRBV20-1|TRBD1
TGCAGTGCCCTGCCCGGGCTCTCTAAGCCAGGGGGAAGCTCCTACAATGAGCAGTTCTTC
CSALPGLSKPGGSSYNEQFF
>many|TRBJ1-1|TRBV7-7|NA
TGTGCTAGCAGCTGGACTCGGGACACTGAAGCTTTCTTT
CASSWTRDTEAFF
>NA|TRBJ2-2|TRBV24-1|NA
TGTGCCACCAGTGATTTTCGGGGGATGGTCACCGGGGAGCTGTTTTTT
CATSDFRGMVTGELFF
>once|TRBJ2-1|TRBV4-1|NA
TGCGCCAGCAGCAAAAATAGCGGAGCTCCCTACAATGAGCAGTTCTTC
CASSKNSGAPYNEQFF
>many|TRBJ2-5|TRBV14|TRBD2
TGTGCCAGCAGCCAAGATACAAGCGGGGGCTATCAAGAGACCCAGTACTTC
CASSQDTSGGYQETQYF
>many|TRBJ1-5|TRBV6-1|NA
TGTGCCAGCACTGGCAGGGCGATGGATCAGCCCCAGCATTTT
CASTGRAMDQPQHF
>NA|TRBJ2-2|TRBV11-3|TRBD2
TGTGCCAGCAGTTCCGGGGGGGCCTTCAACACCGGGGAGCTGTTTTTT
CASSSGGAFNTGELFF
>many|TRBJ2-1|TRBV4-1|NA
TGCGCCAGCAGCCTTGGCGCGGGGAGAAGCTCCTACAATGAGCAGTTCTTC
CASSLGAGRSSYNEQFF
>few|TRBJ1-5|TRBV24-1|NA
TGTGCCACCCAGCAGGATGGCGGACGTAATCAGCCCCAGCATTTT
CATQQDGGRNQPQHF
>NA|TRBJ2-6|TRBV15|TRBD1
TGTGCCACCAGCACCGGACAGGGGGCGAGAGTGGGCGGGGCCAACGTCCTGACTTTC
CATSTGQGARVGGANVLTF
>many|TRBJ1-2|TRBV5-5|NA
TGTGCCAGCAGCTTGGCGGACATCAACTATGGCTACACCTTC
CASSLADINYGYTF
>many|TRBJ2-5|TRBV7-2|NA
TGTGCCAGCAGCTTAGTCGGAGAGACCCAGTACTTC
CASSLVGETQYF
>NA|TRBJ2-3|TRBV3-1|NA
TGTGCCAGCAGCCAAGATGGCAGGGAAGGAGATACGCAGTATTTT
CASSQDGREGDTQYF
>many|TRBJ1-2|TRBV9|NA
TGTGCCAGCAGCGTAGGCGGGGAAGCTAACTATGGCTACACCTTC
CASSVGGEANYGYTF
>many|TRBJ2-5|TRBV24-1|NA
TGTGCCACCAGTGATCCCCGGGGCCCTCAAGAGACCCAGTACTTC
CATSDPRGPQETQYF
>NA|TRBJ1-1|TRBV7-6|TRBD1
TGTGCCAGCAGCTTAGTGGCAGGGGGGCTGAACACTGAAGCTTTCTTT
CASSLVAGGLNTEAFF
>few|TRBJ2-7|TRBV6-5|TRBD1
TGTGCCAGCGGTCGGACAGGGGGTAAGATCTACGAGCAGTACTTC
CASGRTGGKIYEQYF
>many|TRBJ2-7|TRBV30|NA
TGTGCCTCACCCTACCCGAGCCCAATTTTC
CASPYPSPIF